This is a list of T cell receptor beta chains from one sample in a study of OX40 agonist ivuxolimab in advanced cancers. Assay: immunoSEQ multiplex PCR; the TCRdb copy retains only in-frame clones and omits some. The table has 75,000 to 95,000 clones, 70% to 90% seen once. Specimen: CD4+ or CD8+ T cells sorted from blood, collected in a trial of the OX40 agonist ivuxolimab. These receptors were obtained from an adult with an advanced solid tumor such as melanoma, head and neck, liver or kidney cancer. CDR3s include the opening cysteine and the closing phenylalanine or tryptophan. D genes are given only for firm matches. Expanded clones get a size class; other rows say once, few or many, or leave the size out.

d_call	v_call	clone_size	j_call	cdr3_nt	cdr3_aa
NA	TRBV7-2	NA	TRBJ1-2	TGTGCCAGCAGCTTAGACGGGGGTAACACCTTC	CASSLDGGNTF
TRBD2	TRBV5-1	few	TRBJ2-5	TGCGCCAGCAGCTTCAGCGGGGTCGGGGAGACCCAGTACTTC	CASSFSGVGETQYF
NA	TRBV7-9	NA	TRBJ1-5	TGTGCCAGCAGCGCCTCGGGAGGGCGTAATCAGCCCCAGCATTTT	CASSASGGRNQPQHF
NA	TRBV18	NA	TRBJ1-1	TGTGCCAGCTCACCCGGTTTTGGTGAAGCTTTCTTT	CASSPGFGEAFF
NA	TRBV7-3	NA	TRBJ1-2	TGTGCCAGCAGCTTACTTTCTCGGGGAGGGTATGGCTACACCTTC	CASSLLSRGGYGYTF
TRBD2	TRBV4-2	NA	TRBJ2-7	TGTGCCAGCAGCCAGGCCAATCTAGCGGGAGGACTCTACGAGCAGTACTTC	CASSQANLAGGLYEQYF
NA	TRBV7-9	NA	TRBJ2-3	TGTGCCAGCAGCCTTGGACAGAACACAGATACGCAGTATTTT	CASSLGQNTDTQYF
TRBD2	TRBV5-1	NA	TRBJ2-5	TGCGCCAGCAGCTATGTCGGACTAGCGGAAGAGACCCAGTACTTC	CASSYVGLAEETQYF
NA	TRBV18	NA	TRBJ2-2	TGTGCCAGCTCACCTCTCGGACACGTCTCGAACACCGGGGAGCTGTTTTTT	CASSPLGHVSNTGELFF
TRBD2	TRBV7-9	NA	TRBJ2-7	TGTGCCAGCAGCTTACGTCCTTTGCTAGCGGGTGCTAAGAACGAGCAGTACTTC	CASSLRPLLAGAKNEQYF
NA	TRBV4-1	few	TRBJ1-3	TGCGCCAGCAGCCAATATGGGGGTGGAAACACCATATATTTT	CASSQYGGGNTIYF
TRBD1	TRBV6-5	NA	TRBJ1-1	TGTGCCAGCAGCCAACAGGGGGCTGGCACTGAAGCTTTCTTT	CASSQQGAGTEAFF
NA	TRBV7-3	NA	TRBJ2-1	TGTGCCAGCAGCTATCAGGGGGGATATGAGCAGTTCTTC	CASSYQGGYEQFF
NA	TRBV5-4	NA	TRBJ2-6	TGTGCCAGCAGCACCCCCCGGGGATCTGGGGCCAACGTCCTGACTTTC	CASSTPRGSGANVLTF
NA	TRBV19	NA	TRBJ1-3	TGTGCCAGTAGTATAGGACAGAGAAACACCATATATTTT	CASSIGQRNTIYF
TRBD2	TRBV6-1	NA	TRBJ2-7	TGTGCCAGCTCCCCAGCCCGGGAGGCCGATATCGAGCAGTACTTC	CASSPAREADIEQYF
NA	TRBV19	NA	TRBJ1-3	TGTGCCAGTAGGAGGGACCGCAACTCTGGAAACACCATATATTTT	CASRRDRNSGNTIYF